Presented here are 31 T cell receptor beta chains from one specimen sequenced in a study of T cell responses to AZD1222 COVID-19 vaccine. Here immunoSEQ multiplex PCR was the method, and the copy in TCRdb shows in-frame clones only, minus some. The table has 150,000 to 200,000 clones, 92% seen once. The input for sequencing was peripheral blood, taken 28 days after the second AZD1222 dose. The receptor set was obtained from an adult who received the AZD1222 COVID-19 vaccine.

The chain recombines TRBV9 with TRBJ2-1; TRBD1 aligns across 8 bases. The CDR3 sequence is 15 residues long. The ends lost 0 bases at V and 7 bases at J; junction bases unmatched: 6. Looked up from germline, CDR1 is SGDLS and CDR2 is YYNGEE. CDR3 sequence: CASSVAAGGINEQFF. CDR3 nucleotide sequence: TGTGCCAGCAGCGTAGCGGCAGGGGGCATAAATGAGCAGTTCTTC.

J is TRBJ2-7 and V is TRBV5-3; 7 bases are a match to TRBD2. TRBV5-3 is annotated as an ORF whose role is uncertain. The CDR3 consists of 13 residues. In nucleotides, the CDR3 is TGTGCATACGAGCTTCTAGCGGCCTACGAGCAGTACTTC. Amino acids: CAYELLAAYEQYF.

The chain has TRBV7-9 and TRBJ1-2; no reliable D call. Trimming took 0 bases from V and 8 from J, leaving 10 bases between them. Germline CDR1 reads SEHNR; CDR2 reads FQNEAQ (reference sequence). The CDR3 has 13 residues. The CDR3 here is CASSLADVGGYTF. In DNA, the CDR3 is TGTGCCAGCAGCTTAGCGGACGTCGGGGGCTACACCTTC.

The gene calls are TRBV6-5 and TRBJ1-1; unclear D gene. This CDR3 contains 15 residues. V was clipped by 6 bases and J by 3 bases, with 17 bases between them. CDR1 and CDR2 (germline): MNHEY, SVGAGI. CDR3 in amino acids: CASRRAPGTDTEAFF. CDR3 DNA sequence: TGTGCCAGCAGGCGAGCCCCGGGTACCGACACTGAAGCTTTCTTT.

V usage is TRBV5-6 and J usage is TRBJ1-5, with D possibly being TRBD1 (5 bases). CDR1 SGHDT and CDR2 YYEEEE come from the germline V gene. CDR3 length equals 16 residues. V shed 2 bases and J shed 0 bases, with 12 bases lying between them. CDR3 nucleotide sequence: TGTGCCAGCAGCTTACATTTAGGGACTAGCAATCAGCCCCAGCATTTT. Translated: CASSLHLGTSNQPQHF.

This chain connects TRBV7-2 to TRBJ1-5, with a tentative D call TRBD1 (5 bases). Germline V gene data show CDR1 as SGHTA and CDR2 as FQGNSA. This CDR3 has 13 residues. V was pared by 5 bases and J by 4 bases, with 9 bases between. CDR3 coding DNA: TGTGCCAGCAGCCCCCAGGGTAATCAGCCCCAGCATTTT. It translates to CASSPQGNQPQHF.

The J gene is TRBJ1-4, the V gene TRBV5-1; TRBD1 agrees at 10 bases. Germline CDR1 and CDR2: SGHRS and YFSETQ. This CDR3 has 16 residues. The trim removed 0 bases at V and 6 bases at J, leaving 5 bases unmatched. CDR3 protein: CASSLVIGTGDEKLFF. CDR3 nucleotide sequence: TGCGCCAGCAGCTTGGTTATTGGGACAGGGGATGAAAAACTGTTTTTT. Variable domain in full (rest from reference TRBV5-1 and TRBJ1-4): KAGVTQTPRYLIKTRGQQVTLSCSPISGHRSVSWYQQTPGQGLQFLFEYFSETQRNKGNFPGRFSGRQFSNSRSEMNVSTLELGDSALYLCASSLVIGTGDEKLFFGSGTQLSVL.

The chain employs TRBV19 and TRBJ1-3, with D uncertain. Deletions cut 7 bases from V and 0 bases from J, with 13 bases between. The CDR3 runs 15 residues. Germline lookup yields CDR1 LNHDA and CDR2 SQIVND (reference sequence). CDR3 sequence: CASTPTPISGNTIYF. Written as DNA, the CDR3 is TGTGCCAGTACCCCGACTCCTATCTCTGGAAACACCATATATTTT.

The CDR3 spells CASSPAWALANSPLHF. DNA for the CDR3: TGTGCCAGCAGTCCCGCCTGGGCCCTGGCGAATTCACCCCTCCACTTT. The gene calls are TRBV28 and TRBJ1-6; no reliable D call. The CDR3 length is 16 residues. Trimming removed 5 bases at V and 7 bases at J, with 18 bases between. Germline V gives CDR1 MDHEN, CDR2 SYDVKM.

This sequence joins TRBV5-6 and TRBJ1-5; D gene ambiguous. CDR1 and CDR2 (germline): SGHDT, YYEEEE. The ends were cut back, 4 bases at V and 2 bases at J, with 13 bases in the middle. The CDR3 covers 15 residues. The CDR3, as DNA: TGTGCCAGCAGCCAAGGGCAAATGGGCAATCAGCCCCAGCATTTT. Residues: CASSQGQMGNQPQHF.

The V call is TRBV11-3, the J call TRBJ1-2, with 7 bases fitting TRBD1. Looked up from germline, CDR1 is SGHNT and CDR2 is YENEEA. V gave up 9 bases and J gave up 2 bases; unmatched junction bases: 12. The CDR3 sequence is 15 residues long. The CDR3 sequence: CARFRWKGANYGYTF. DNA for the CDR3: TGTGCCAGATTCCGATGGAAGGGGGCCAACTATGGCTACACCTTC. The full variable domain, its missing parts supplied by reference TRBV11-3 and TRBJ1-2, is EAGVVQSPRYKIIEKKQPVAFWCNPISGHNTLYWYLQNLGQGPELLIRYENEEAVDDSQLPKDRFSAERLKGVDSTLKIQPAELGDSAVYLCARFRWKGANYGYTFGSGTRLTVV.

The gene calls are TRBV9 and TRBJ2-1, with 7 positions matching TRBD2. The germline CDR1 and CDR2 sequences are SGDLS and YYNGEE. V shed 0 bases and J 6 bases; nucleotides not matched to a gene: 6. The CDR3 length is 15 residues. The CDR3 loop is CASSVGPSGSNEQFF. As DNA, the CDR3 is TGTGCCAGCAGCGTAGGGCCTAGCGGAAGCAATGAGCAGTTCTTC.

The V gene is TRBV10-1, the J gene TRBJ2-3, with TRBD1 matching 7 bases. J lost 3 bases, V lost 2 bases, and 8 bases had no gene match. The CDR3 covers 16 residues. Germline V gives CDR1 WNHNN, CDR2 SYGVQD (reference sequence). The CDR3 reads CASSERGRGPTDTQYF. Here the CDR3 DNA reads TGCGCCAGCAGTGAGAGAGGAAGGGGGCCTACAGATACGCAGTATTTT.

The chain is built from TRBV6-1 and TRBJ1-5; 9 nucleotides line up with TRBD1. The V segment lost 0 bases and the J segment 6 bases; nucleotides outside the gene matches: 12. Germline V gene sequence: CDR1 MNHNS, CDR2 SASEGT. This CDR3 contains 18 residues. DNA of the CDR3: TGTGCCAGCAGTGAAGCGGGACAGGGCCACGGGTGGGGTCAGCCCCAGCATTTT. Protein sequence: CASSEAGQGHGWGQPQHF.

The chain couples TRBV7-9 to TRBJ1-1, with a weak D call TRBD1 (5 bases). This CDR3 region has 16 residues. V lost 2 bases, J lost 5 bases, and 18 bases lay in between. Germline V gene sequence: CDR1 SEHNR, CDR2 FQNEAQ (reference sequence). The CDR3, as DNA: TGTGCCAGCAGCTTAATTTCGTCGGGGGGTTTAACTGAAGCTTTCTTT. It translates to CASSLISSGGLTEAFF.

The rearrangement joins TRBV19 to TRBJ1-1; D uncertain. V was trimmed by 5 bases and J by 11 bases, leaving 12 bases between them. Germline values: CDR1 LNHDA, CDR2 SQIVND (reference sequence). This CDR3 is 11 amino acids long. In DNA form, the CDR3 reads TGTGCCAGTAGTGCTCGGGGAGAGGCTTTCTTT. It codes for CASSARGEAFF.

The gene calls are TRBV10-1 and TRBJ1-1; D may be TRBD1 (6 bases). The CDR3 has 13 amino acids. The germline gives CDR1 WNHNN, CDR2 SYGVQD (reference sequence). Trimming shortened V by 7 bases and J by 1 base, and 10 bases separated the two germline ends. CDR3 coding DNA: TGCGCCAGCAATTCGGGACAGAACACTGAAGCTTTCTTT. Translating it yields CASNSGQNTEAFF.

About this clone: A read error may be the cause here, since a much bigger clone is one base away. The chain recombines TRBV28 with TRBJ1-2; D is ambiguous. Trimming stripped 2 bases from V and 2 bases from J, with 6 bases between. Germline-derived CDR1 and CDR2 are MDHEN and SYDVKM. The CDR3 is 13 amino acids. The CDR3 protein is CASSLTDNYGYTF. CDR3 bases: TGTGCCAGCAGTTTAACGGACAACTATGGCTACACCTTC.

This sequence joins TRBV5-1 and TRBJ1-1; TRBD1 agrees at 7 bases. V shed 3 bases and J 1 base; nucleotides not matched to a gene: 6. Germline CDR1 is SGHRS and CDR2 is YFSETQ. The CDR3 sequence is 15 residues long. The CDR3 loop is CASSSRQGGNTEAFF. The CDR3 bases are TGCGCCAGCAGCTCCAGACAGGGAGGGAACACTGAAGCTTTCTTT.

The chain employs TRBV6-5 and TRBJ1-6; D perhaps matches TRBD1 (5 bases). The CDR3 sequence is 14 residues long. Deletions cut 6 bases from V and 6 bases from J, with 12 bases between. CDR1 MNHEY and CDR2 SVGAGI come from the germline V gene. CDR3 coding DNA: TGTGCCAGCAGCCCCGAAGGGACTAATTCACCCCTCCACTTT. Translating it yields CASSPEGTNSPLHF.

This chain connects TRBV4-1 to TRBJ2-4; 9 bases fit TRBD1. Germline V gene lookup returns CDR1 MGHRA and CDR2 YSYEKL. Trimming cost V 4 bases and J 6 bases; bases outside gene matches: 7. The CDR3 consists of 15 residues. The CDR3: CASSPPGQGVNIQYF. The CDR3 nucleotides read TGCGCCAGCAGCCCCCCGGGACAGGGAGTAAACATTCAGTACTTC.

The chain recombines TRBV30 with TRBJ1-6; no clear D. The CDR3 spans 13 residues. Germline values: CDR1 GTSNPN, CDR2 SVGIG (reference sequence). The V gene lost 3 bases and the J gene lost 5 bases, with 8 bases spanning the gap. CDR3 sequence: CAWSEGNNSPLHF. The DNA of the CDR3 is TGTGCCTGGAGCGAAGGGAATAATTCACCCCTCCACTTT.

The chain employs TRBV7-9 and TRBJ1-3, with a weak D call TRBD1 (5 bases). The CDR3 covers 14 residues. CDR1 is SEHNR and CDR2 is FQNEAQ in the germline V gene (reference sequence). V lost 7 bases to trimming and J lost 0 bases, with 10 bases between them. The CDR3 region is CASTGTISGNTIYF. CDR3 sequence (DNA): TGTGCCAGCACCGGGACCATCTCTGGAAACACCATATATTTT.

This clone was seen a single time. The CDR3 DNA reads TGTGCCAGCAGCCTTACAGGGGGATACGAGCAGTACTTC. Translated: CASSLTGGYEQYF. The chain combines TRBV27 with TRBJ2-7; 8 bases match TRBD1. CDR3 length equals 13 residues. V gave up 6 bases and J gave up 4 bases; unmatched junction bases: 5. The germline V gene has CDR1 MNHEY and CDR2 SMNVEV (reference sequence).

The chain couples TRBV7-6 to TRBJ1-5; no reliable D call. Germline loops: CDR1 SGHVS, CDR2 FNYEAQ. The V end lost 0 bases, the J end lost 0 bases, and 12 bases lay between the germline ends. The length of the CDR3 is 17 residues. The CDR3 protein is CASSLAPVINSNQPQHF. The CDR3 DNA reads as TGTGCCAGCAGCTTAGCGCCGGTAATTAATAGCAATCAGCCCCAGCATTTT.

The chain is built from TRBV29-1 and TRBJ2-3; D is perhaps TRBD1 (6 bases). Germline V gene lookup returns CDR1 SQVTM and CDR2 ANQGSEA. Between the trimmed V and J ends, which lost 4 bases and 2 bases, there was a span of 13 bases. The length of the CDR3 is 14 residues. The CDR3 loop reads CSVVTGQTTDTQYF. In nucleotides, the CDR3 is TGCAGCGTTGTAACAGGGCAAACCACAGATACGCAGTATTTT.

The chain is built from TRBV11-1 and TRBJ2-7; 11 nucleotides align to TRBD1. Trimming removed 3 bases from V and 2 bases from J; junction bases left unmatched: 3. Germline CDR1 reads SGHAT; CDR2 reads FQDESV (reference sequence). The CDR3 is 15 residues long. The CDR3 protein is CASSFSGQGAYEQYF. In DNA, the CDR3 is TGTGCCAGCAGCTTCTCGGGACAGGGGGCCTACGAGCAGTACTTC.

V is TRBV10-1 and J is TRBJ1-1; the D is unclear. CDR1 is WNHNN and CDR2 is SYGVQD in the germline V gene (reference sequence). CDR3 size: 13 residues. Trimming left V 3 bases short and J 4 bases short, with 9 bases between. The CDR3 nucleotides are TGCGCCAGCAGTGACAGGATGGGCACTGAAGCTTTCTTT. Amino acids: CASSDRMGTEAFF.

This chain connects TRBV6-5 to TRBJ1-1; 8 bases are shared with TRBD1. Looked up from germline, CDR1 is MNHEY and CDR2 is SVGAGI. The CDR3 loop spans 15 amino acids. Germline trimming cut 6 bases from V and 0 bases from J; bases unmatched to any gene: 6. The CDR3 spells CASSLTGAMNTEAFF. CDR3 coding DNA: TGTGCCAGCAGCCTGACAGGGGCGATGAACACTGAAGCTTTCTTT.

The J gene is TRBJ2-3, the V gene TRBV2; no clear D gene. V was trimmed by 5 bases and J by 6 bases, leaving 6 bases between them. Germline V gene lookup returns CDR1 SNHLY and CDR2 FYNNEI. The CDR3 extends over 11 amino acids. The CDR3 DNA reads TGTGCCAGCAGTCCGCGGGATACGCAGTATTTT. As protein: CASSPRDTQYF. Supplemented by reference TRBV2 and TRBJ2-3, the full variable domain reads EPEVTQTPSHQVTQMGQEVILRCVPISNHLYFYWYRQILGQKVEFLVSFYNNEISEKSEIFDDQFSVERPDGSNFTLKIRSTKLEDSAMYFCASSPRDTQYFGPGTRLTVL.

J is TRBJ1-1 and V is TRBV10-3; 10 bases are shared with TRBD1. CDR1 is ENHRY, CDR2 SYGVKD, per germline. V dropped 3 bases and J dropped 4; count of bases not matched to a gene: 5. The CDR3 loop spans 15 amino acids. CDR3 DNA: TGTGCCATCAGTGAAGACAGGGGGCGGGTCACTGAAGCTTTCTTT. Amino acid sequence: CAISEDRGRVTEAFF.